The text below deals with one TCR beta chain. This sample stems from a study of blood T cell repertoires in COVID-19. Study in general: PBMCs, B-cell-depleted T cells, or T cells provided the cDNA or gDNA that made up the material.

Original handling: Scientists estimated how many nucleated cells there were by amplifying reference gene primers. TCRdb's copy holds only in-frame clones and misses some; the assay was immunoSEQ multiplex PCR. V, J and clone size reflect that table, while D and trimming were determined from the DNA. The sample yields hundreds of thousands of clones, 85% seen once. The germline CDR1 and CDR2 sequences are SGHAT and FQNNGV. CDR3 length: 15 amino acids. The V gene end was trimmed by 0 bases and the J gene end by 4 bases; junction bases not matched to a gene: 3. The sequence came from a woman aged 18-29 years with acute or convalescent COVID-19. Sequencing input: peripheral blood. V is TRBV11-2 and J is TRBJ2-1; TRBD2 matches at 7 bases. The CDR3 DNA reads TGTGCCAGCAGCTTAGAGAGGGAGGGTTACAATGAGCAGTTCTTC. This gives the protein CASSLEREGYNEQFF.